This T cell receptor (beta chain) was captured by sequencing in a study of shared clonotypes between healthy human individuals. As concerns this clone: Its antigen is not known. The sample has other DNA sequences that encode this CDR3 too.

Study-wide points: Between a handful of donors, naive CD4 clonotypes were shared at a level of about 5%.

In the original processing: In the immunoSEQ data, sequences were junction-only and lacked quality scores, so filtering differed. Produced via immunoSEQ multiplex PCR; TCRdb's table is partial and in-frame only. The V and J calls and clone size were taken over from that table, and D and trimming were inferred from the DNA. In the table there are 2 million to 2.5 million clones, 85% to 95% of which are singletons. The CDR3 runs to 13 residues. Germline-derived CDR1 and CDR2 are SGHNT and YYREEE (reference sequence). V trimming: 4 bases; J trimming: 3 bases; junction bases outside the gene matches: 4. The clonotype comes from a man aged 18 to 29 in good health. Some clones in this sample may be carry-over from other donors' samples. V gene TRBV5-4 combines with J gene TRBJ2-7; TRBD1 aligns across 7 bases. Specimen: naive CD4+ T cells from PBMCs. Indicated subset: CD45RA+ positively selected. This CDR3 reads CASSPTGDYEQYF. CDR3 bases: TGTGCCAGCAGCCCAACAGGGGACTACGAGCAGTACTTC.